This TCR beta chain is from a study of blood T cell repertoires in COVID-19. Study in general: Sources were T cells, B-cell-depleted T cells, or PBMCs; the material itself was cDNA or gDNA.

CDR1 and CDR2 from the germline V gene are SNHLY and FYNNEI. The CDR3 length is 17 residues. Trimming took 6 bases from V and 0 from J, leaving 21 bases between them. The table came from immunoSEQ multiplex PCR; TCRdb's copy has only in-frame clones and leaves some out. The repertoire consists of 250,000 to 300,000 clones, with approximately 87% occurring once and the leading ten covering about 4.5%. This clone was picked up a small number of times. This TCR was recovered from a man aged 60 to 75 who had recovered from COVID-19. The V gene is TRBV2, the J gene TRBJ2-7, with a weak D call TRBD2 (7 bases). The specimen sequenced was peripheral blood. The CDR3 nucleotides are TGTGCCAGCAGAAAACCGGTGGGGGGGCCTAGCTCCTACGAGCAGTACTTC. Amino acid sequence: CASRKPVGGPSSYEQYF.